The rows below give T cell receptor beta chains drawn from one sample of a study of beta chain features in type 1 diabetes. Sequencing used immunoSEQ multiplex PCR; TCRdb keeps in-frame clones, though not all of them. This table has over 40,000 clones, around 50% appearing once. Sequenced input: Tregs from blood. These receptors originate from a woman under 30 in good health. The CDR3 runs from the conserved cysteine through the conserved F or W. D genes are given only for firm matches. The size of a clone is reported for some rows only, either as once, few or many, or as a class for expanded clones.

j_call: TRBJ1-3
v_call: TRBV7-2
d_call: TRBD1
clone_size: few
cdr3_aa: CASSLRGPGNTIYF
cdr3_nt: TGTGCCAGCAGCTTAAGGGGGCCTGGAAACACCATATATTTT

j_call: TRBJ2-1
v_call: TRBV7-3
d_call: NA
clone_size: few
cdr3_aa: CASSSGGNNEQFF
cdr3_nt: TGTGCCAGCAGCAGCGGTGGCAACAATGAGCAGTTCTTC

j_call: TRBJ2-5
v_call: TRBV5-1
d_call: TRBD2
clone_size: NA
cdr3_aa: CASRVWEGQETQYF
cdr3_nt: TGCGCCAGCAGGGTATGGGAGGGCCAAGAGACCCAGTACTTC

j_call: TRBJ1-2
v_call: TRBV11-2
d_call: TRBD1
clone_size: NA
cdr3_aa: CASSLTITGAMRGYTF
cdr3_nt: TGTGCCAGCAGCTTAACCATAACAGGGGCCATGCGAGGCTACACCTTC

j_call: TRBJ1-1
v_call: TRBV27
d_call: TRBD1
clone_size: NA
cdr3_aa: CASRGLQGRTEAFF
cdr3_nt: TGTGCCAGCAGGGGCCTACAGGGGCGGACTGAAGCTTTCTTT

j_call: TRBJ1-1
v_call: TRBV7-3
d_call: TRBD1
clone_size: NA
cdr3_aa: CASTKQGRGTEAFF
cdr3_nt: TGTGCCAGCACCAAACAGGGGCGCGGCACTGAAGCTTTCTTT

j_call: TRBJ1-2
v_call: TRBV7-9
d_call: NA
clone_size: NA
cdr3_aa: CASSRGFNYGYTF
cdr3_nt: TGTGCCAGCAGTAGGGGATTTAACTATGGCTACACCTTC

j_call: TRBJ2-5
v_call: TRBV7-9
d_call: TRBD1
clone_size: NA
cdr3_aa: CASSPGLRTGPEETQYF
cdr3_nt: TGTGCCAGCAGCCCAGGACTCCGGACAGGCCCCGAAGAGACCCAGTACTTC

j_call: TRBJ2-7
v_call: TRBV9
d_call: NA
clone_size: NA
cdr3_aa: CASSVGDTATYEQYF
cdr3_nt: TGTGCCAGCAGCGTAGGCGATACAGCAACCTACGAGCAGTACTTC

j_call: TRBJ2-5
v_call: TRBV5-1
d_call: NA
clone_size: NA
cdr3_aa: CASSLTPDTREQYF
cdr3_nt: TGCGCCAGCAGCTTGACCCCCGATACTCGGGAGCAGTACTTC

j_call: TRBJ1-4
v_call: TRBV7-9
d_call: NA
clone_size: NA
cdr3_aa: CASSPRARVEKLFF
cdr3_nt: TGTGCCAGCAGCCCCAGGGCCAGGGTGGAAAAACTGTTTTTT

j_call: TRBJ2-7
v_call: TRBV5-6
d_call: TRBD1
clone_size: few
cdr3_aa: CASRENRGVYEQYF
cdr3_nt: TGTGCCAGCAGGGAAAACAGGGGGGTCTACGAGCAGTACTTC

j_call: TRBJ2-4
v_call: TRBV15
d_call: NA
clone_size: NA
cdr3_aa: CATSRGDTAKNIQYF
cdr3_nt: TGTGCCACCAGCAGGGGGGACACTGCCAAAAACATTCAGTACTTC

j_call: TRBJ1-1
v_call: TRBV19
d_call: TRBD1
clone_size: few
cdr3_aa: CASSTGRGQGTAEAFF
cdr3_nt: TGTGCCAGTAGTACCGGGAGGGGACAGGGGACCGCTGAAGCTTTCTTT

j_call: TRBJ2-5
v_call: TRBV4-3
d_call: TRBD2
clone_size: NA
cdr3_aa: CASSQDWSSGIQETQYF
cdr3_nt: TGCGCCAGCAGCCAAGATTGGTCGAGCGGGATCCAAGAGACCCAGTACTTC

j_call: TRBJ1-2
v_call: TRBV5-1
d_call: NA
clone_size: NA
cdr3_aa: CASSLAVNLANYGYTF
cdr3_nt: TGCGCCAGCAGCTTGGCCGTTAATTTAGCAAACTATGGCTACACCTTC

j_call: TRBJ1-1
v_call: TRBV18
d_call: TRBD1
clone_size: NA
cdr3_aa: CASSPNRDSEAFF
cdr3_nt: TGTGCCAGCTCACCAAATCGGGACAGTGAAGCTTTCTTT

j_call: TRBJ2-5
v_call: TRBV28
d_call: TRBD1
clone_size: few
cdr3_aa: CASSSSDRLKETQYF
cdr3_nt: TGTGCCAGCAGTTCGTCGGACAGGTTGAAAGAGACCCAGTACTTC

j_call: TRBJ2-3
v_call: TRBV5-1
d_call: TRBD1
clone_size: few
cdr3_aa: CASRRDRNTDTQYF
cdr3_nt: TGCGCCAGTCGCCGGGACAGGAACACAGATACGCAGTATTTT

j_call: TRBJ2-2
v_call: TRBV28
d_call: NA
clone_size: few
cdr3_aa: CASIVGNTGELFF
cdr3_nt: TGTGCCAGCATAGTCGGGAACACCGGGGAGCTGTTTTTT

j_call: TRBJ1-1
v_call: TRBV27
d_call: NA
clone_size: NA
cdr3_aa: CASSPLNLAAVNTEAFF
cdr3_nt: TGTGCCAGCAGTCCCCTAAACCTCGCGGCAGTGAACACTGAAGCTTTCTTT

j_call: TRBJ2-1
v_call: TRBV18
d_call: TRBD1
clone_size: once
cdr3_aa: CASSPWTGRDEQFF
cdr3_nt: TGTGCCAGCTCACCGTGGACAGGGCGGGATGAGCAGTTCTTC

j_call: TRBJ1-1
v_call: TRBV28
d_call: TRBD1
clone_size: few
cdr3_aa: CASSPEQGARTEAFF
cdr3_nt: TGTGCCAGCAGTCCAGAACAGGGGGCGCGGACTGAAGCTTTCTTT

j_call: TRBJ2-7
v_call: TRBV4-3
d_call: TRBD2
clone_size: NA
cdr3_aa: CASSRGGGLAGAYEQYF
cdr3_nt: TGCGCCAGCAGCCGAGGAGGGGGACTAGCGGGAGCCTACGAGCAGTACTTC

j_call: TRBJ2-1
v_call: TRBV7-9
d_call: NA
clone_size: NA
cdr3_aa: CASPGSSYNEQFF
cdr3_nt: TGTGCCAGCCCCGGGAGCTCCTACAATGAGCAGTTCTTC

j_call: TRBJ2-1
v_call: TRBV14
d_call: NA
clone_size: NA
cdr3_aa: CASSQSTGNEQFF
cdr3_nt: TGTGCCAGCAGCCAATCGACAGGTAATGAGCAGTTCTTC

j_call: TRBJ2-5
v_call: TRBV7-3
d_call: NA
clone_size: few
cdr3_aa: CASSLSPQGMRETQYF
cdr3_nt: TGTGCCAGCAGCTTAAGTCCGCAGGGAATGCGGGAGACCCAGTACTTC

j_call: TRBJ1-2
v_call: TRBV28
d_call: TRBD1
clone_size: NA
cdr3_aa: CASSQFGLGQGINYGYTF
cdr3_nt: TGTGCCAGCAGCCAGTTTGGCCTAGGACAGGGAATTAACTATGGCTACACCTTC

j_call: TRBJ2-6
v_call: TRBV5-1
d_call: NA
clone_size: NA
cdr3_aa: CASSLVSGSGANVLTF
cdr3_nt: TGCGCCAGCAGCTTGGTATCCGGCTCTGGGGCCAACGTCCTGACTTTC

j_call: TRBJ2-1
v_call: TRBV10-3
d_call: TRBD1
clone_size: few
cdr3_aa: CAISEGWGQGINEQFF
cdr3_nt: TGTGCCATCAGTGAGGGATGGGGACAGGGGATTAATGAGCAGTTCTTC

j_call: TRBJ2-4
v_call: TRBV7-8
d_call: TRBD2
clone_size: NA
cdr3_aa: CASSDPHLAGALKNIQYF
cdr3_nt: TGTGCCAGCAGCGATCCTCATTTAGCGGGGGCTCTTAAAAACATTCAGTACTTC

j_call: TRBJ2-5
v_call: TRBV28
d_call: NA
clone_size: NA
cdr3_aa: CASSAPGTKTETQYF
cdr3_nt: TGTGCCAGCAGTGCCCCGGGAACGAAGACAGAGACCCAGTACTTC

j_call: TRBJ1-3
v_call: TRBV9
d_call: NA
clone_size: once
cdr3_aa: CASSSRGGSSGNTIYF
cdr3_nt: TGTGCCAGCAGCTCCCGAGGGGGAAGTTCTGGAAACACCATATATTTT

j_call: TRBJ2-7
v_call: TRBV15
d_call: NA
clone_size: NA
cdr3_aa: CATSRKRDRFDEQYF
cdr3_nt: TGTGCCACCAGCAGGAAGCGGGACAGGTTCGACGAGCAGTACTTC

j_call: TRBJ2-2
v_call: TRBV5-6
d_call: NA
clone_size: NA
cdr3_aa: CASSLDWGQGTGELFF
cdr3_nt: TGTGCCAGCAGCTTGGATTGGGGGCAGGGCACCGGGGAGCTGTTTTTT

j_call: TRBJ2-3
v_call: TRBV4-2
d_call: TRBD2
clone_size: NA
cdr3_aa: CASSLSGLAGEGDTQYF
cdr3_nt: TGTGCCAGCAGCCTATCAGGACTAGCGGGAGAAGGAGATACGCAGTATTTT

j_call: TRBJ2-7
v_call: TRBV5-1
d_call: TRBD1
clone_size: few
cdr3_aa: CASSPGQGLGYEQYF
cdr3_nt: TGCGCCAGCAGCCCAGGACAGGGGCTAGGCTACGAGCAGTACTTC

j_call: TRBJ2-1
v_call: TRBV11-1
d_call: TRBD2
clone_size: NA
cdr3_aa: CASSSPAGGGNEQFF
cdr3_nt: TGTGCCAGCAGCTCTCCGGCGGGAGGGGGGAATGAGCAGTTCTTC

j_call: TRBJ2-1
v_call: TRBV7-2
d_call: NA
clone_size: NA
cdr3_aa: CASSRMRQVLSVNEQFF
cdr3_nt: TGTGCCAGCAGTAGGATGAGACAGGTATTATCTGTCAATGAGCAGTTCTTC

j_call: TRBJ1-1
v_call: TRBV5-1
d_call: NA
clone_size: NA
cdr3_aa: CASSPTLQAPEAFF
cdr3_nt: TGCGCCAGCAGCCCGACTCTACAAGCTCCGGAAGCTTTCTTT

j_call: TRBJ2-4
v_call: TRBV9
d_call: TRBD1
clone_size: few
cdr3_aa: CASSVGQGAVSKNIQYF
cdr3_nt: TGTGCCAGCAGCGTAGGACAGGGGGCCGTGTCCAAAAACATTCAGTACTTC

j_call: TRBJ1-1
v_call: TRBV5-8
d_call: NA
clone_size: NA
cdr3_aa: CASSARQSFTEAFF
cdr3_nt: TGTGCCAGCAGCGCTAGACAGTCGTTTACTGAAGCTTTCTTT

j_call: TRBJ2-7
v_call: TRBV5-5
d_call: TRBD2
clone_size: few
cdr3_aa: CASSLGTSGYEQYF
cdr3_nt: TGTGCCAGCAGCTTAGGGACTAGCGGCTACGAGCAGTACTTC

j_call: TRBJ2-1
v_call: TRBV30
d_call: NA
clone_size: NA
cdr3_aa: CAWSPVGYRPGVGEQFF
cdr3_nt: TGTGCCTGGAGTCCAGTGGGCTATCGCCCCGGGGTGGGTGAGCAGTTCTTC

j_call: TRBJ2-3
v_call: TRBV29-1
d_call: NA
clone_size: few
cdr3_aa: CSVGPDTQYF
cdr3_nt: TGCAGCGTTGGGCCGGATACGCAGTATTTT

j_call: TRBJ2-7
v_call: TRBV30
d_call: TRBD1
clone_size: NA
cdr3_aa: CASTRDRIYEQYF
cdr3_nt: TGTGCCTCAACTCGGGACAGGATATACGAGCAGTACTTC

j_call: TRBJ1-2
v_call: TRBV29-1
d_call: TRBD1
clone_size: NA
cdr3_aa: CSVEPGQGYGYTF
cdr3_nt: TGCAGCGTTGAACCGGGACAGGGATATGGCTACACCTTC

j_call: TRBJ2-1
v_call: TRBV7-2
d_call: NA
clone_size: medium-sized
cdr3_aa: CASSFRGNEQFF
cdr3_nt: TGTGCCAGCAGCTTTCGCGGGAATGAGCAGTTCTTC

j_call: TRBJ2-3
v_call: TRBV2
d_call: NA
clone_size: NA
cdr3_aa: CASSLRTIRTDTQYF
cdr3_nt: TGTGCCAGCAGTTTAAGGACTATTAGGACAGATACGCAGTATTTT

j_call: TRBJ2-1
v_call: TRBV4-2
d_call: TRBD2
clone_size: few
cdr3_aa: CASSQGGLATHNEQFF
cdr3_nt: TGTGCCAGCAGCCAGGGCGGACTAGCGACACACAATGAGCAGTTCTTC

j_call: TRBJ2-7
v_call: TRBV13
d_call: NA
clone_size: NA
cdr3_aa: CASTKNRLSYEQYF
cdr3_nt: TGTGCCAGCACAAAAAACAGGCTCTCCTACGAGCAGTACTTC

j_call: TRBJ2-1
v_call: TRBV7-9
d_call: NA
clone_size: NA
cdr3_aa: CASSPMVGSLPKYNEQFF
cdr3_nt: TGTGCCAGCAGCCCTATGGTCGGGAGTCTACCCAAATACAATGAGCAGTTCTTC

j_call: TRBJ2-2
v_call: TRBV9
d_call: TRBD1
clone_size: NA
cdr3_aa: CASSFVPGQEWKAGELFF
cdr3_nt: TGTGCCAGCAGCTTTGTCCCGGGACAGGAATGGAAGGCCGGGGAGCTGTTTTTT

j_call: TRBJ2-5
v_call: TRBV29-1
d_call: NA
clone_size: NA
cdr3_aa: CSVQLYQETQYF
cdr3_nt: TGCAGCGTTCAATTGTACCAAGAGACCCAGTACTTC